A selection of T cell receptor beta chains follows, all from one sample in a study of blood T cell repertoires in COVID-19. TCRdb keeps only in-frame clones here, not all; method: immunoSEQ multiplex PCR. Among about 68,000 clones listed, roughly 90% were seen once. The material sequenced was peripheral blood. The receptors were sampled from a man aged 25-45 years with acute or convalescent COVID-19. Both conserved end residues are part of each CDR3. D genes are given only for firm matches. Rows give clone size only sometimes, using once, few, many, or a class for an expanded clone.

abundance	v_gene	j_gene	d_gene	CDR3aa	CDR3nt
.	TRBV7-6	TRBJ2-2	.	CASSLEAGWGGELFF	TGTGCCAGCAGCCTAGAAGCAGGGTGGGGCGGGGAGCTGTTTTTT
.	TRBV2	TRBJ2-4	.	CASRSKGDIQYF	TGTGCCAGCAGATCAAAGGGAGACATTCAGTACTTC
.	TRBV19	TRBJ2-4	.	CASSMPSEGAKNIQYF	TGTGCCAGTAGTATGCCCTCGGAGGGGGCCAAAAACATTCAGTACTTC
.	TRBV27	TRBJ1-2	.	CASRPDGGVGGYTF	TGTGCCAGCAGACCCGACGGGGGAGTAGGAGGCTACACCTTC
.	TRBV28	TRBJ2-5	.	CASGGETQYF	TGTGCCAGCGGCGGGGAGACCCAGTACTTC
.	TRBV6-4	TRBJ2-1	TRBD2	CASSNGLAGGFEQFF	TGTGCCAGCAGCAACGGACTAGCGGGAGGTTTTGAGCAGTTCTTC
.	TRBV6-5	TRBJ1-2	.	CASRLHQGYGYTF	TGTGCCAGCAGATTGCACCAGGGCTATGGCTACACCTTC
.	TRBV5-1	TRBJ1-5	.	CASRLTGDSNQPQHF	TGCGCCAGCAGGCTCACCGGGGATAGCAATCAGCCCCAGCATTTT
.	TRBV27	TRBJ2-2	TRBD1	CASSARDRANTGELFF	TGTGCCAGCAGTGCCAGGGACAGGGCGAACACCGGGGAGCTGTTTTTT
.	TRBV5-4	TRBJ1-6	TRBD1	CASSLMGGQNNSPLHF	TGTGCCAGCAGCTTGATGGGGGGACAGAATAATTCACCCCTCCACTTT
.	TRBV3-1/TRBV3-2	TRBJ1-2	TRBD1	CASSQDLGQGVDYGYTF	TGTGCCAGCAGCCAAGATTTAGGACAGGGTGTTGACTATGGCTACACCTTC
.	TRBV2	TRBJ1-6	TRBD1	CASRGQGQQVSPLHF	TGTGCCAGCAGGGGACAGGGGCAACAGGTTTCACCCCTCCACTTT
.	TRBV19	TRBJ2-3	TRBD2	CASRKGGAGSNTDTQYF	TGTGCCAGTAGGAAGGGAGGGGCGGGCTCAAACACAGATACGCAGTATTTT
.	TRBV25-1	TRBJ2-1	.	CASSDPGLRNEQFF	TGTGCCAGCAGTGATCCAGGGCTAAGGAATGAGCAGTTCTTC
once	TRBV28	TRBJ1-5	.	CASRSRQPFNQPQHF	TGTGCCAGCAGATCCAGACAGCCGTTCAATCAGCCCCAGCATTTT
.	TRBV7-2	TRBJ1-5	.	CASSKRNQPQHF	TGTGCCAGCAGCAAGAGGAATCAGCCCCAGCATTTT
.	TRBV7-6	TRBJ2-2	TRBD1	CASSCKSEGRDRGYTGELFF	TGTGCCAGCAGCTGTAAGAGTGAGGGGAGGGACAGGGGTTACACCGGGGAGCTGTTTTTT
once	TRBV15	TRBJ1-1	.	CATSPAGRKNTEAFF	TGTGCCACCAGCCCGGCGGGCCGTAAGAACACTGAAGCTTTCTTT
.	TRBV19	TRBJ2-3	.	CASSRQVGTDTQYF	TGTGCCAGTAGTAGACAGGTGGGGACAGATACGCAGTATTTT
.	TRBV7-3	TRBJ1-1	TRBD1	CASSLRRDRGPRSTEAFF	TGTGCCAGCAGCTTAAGGAGGGACAGGGGGCCCAGGAGCACTGAAGCTTTCTTT
.	TRBV29-1	TRBJ1-1	.	CSVGGRMNTEAFF	TGCAGCGTTGGGGGCCGAATGAACACTGAAGCTTTCTTT
.	TRBV7-2	TRBJ2-7	TRBD1	CASSLQGQVTYEQYF	TGTGCCAGCAGCTTACAGGGACAGGTAACCTACGAGCAGTACTTC
.	TRBV6-5	TRBJ2-7	.	CASSYSRRAEQYF	TGTGCCAGCAGTTACTCGAGAAGAGCGGAGCAGTACTTC
.	TRBV10-3	TRBJ2-5	.	CAISESGGETQYF	TGTGCCATCAGTGAATCAGGAGGAGAGACCCAGTACTTC
.	TRBV5-4	TRBJ2-7	TRBD2	CASSLQAGGPWYEQYF	TGTGCCAGCAGCTTGCAGGCGGGAGGGCCATGGTACGAGCAGTACTTC
once	TRBV5-1	TRBJ2-3	TRBD2	CASTAGSGTDTQYF	TGCGCCAGCACAGCGGGGTCTGGCACAGATACGCAGTATTTT
.	TRBV29-1	TRBJ1-1	.	CSVAQGNTEAFF	TGCAGCGTTGCACAGGGTAACACTGAAGCTTTCTTT
.	TRBV3-1/TRBV3-2	TRBJ2-3	TRBD2	CASSQGDGRAADTQYF	TGTGCCAGCAGCCAAGGGGACGGGAGGGCCGCAGATACGCAGTATTTT
once	TRBV29-1	TRBJ2-1	TRBD2	CSGEGVSGPLGDNEQFF	TGCAGCGGGGAAGGGGTTAGCGGGCCCCTAGGGGACAATGAGCAGTTCTTC
.	TRBV5-1	TRBJ1-5	TRBD1	CASSLRPTGGEQPQHF	TGCGCCAGCAGCTTACGGCCAACAGGGGGAGAACAGCCCCAGCATTTT
.	TRBV2	TRBJ1-4	.	CASSEAGRGSEKLFF	TGTGCCAGCAGTGAAGCGGGCAGGGGCAGCGAAAAACTGTTTTTT
.	TRBV7-6	TRBJ2-2	TRBD2	CASSLGAGGTGELFF	TGTGCCAGCAGCTTAGGCGCGGGAGGAACCGGGGAGCTGTTTTTT
.	TRBV3-1/TRBV3-2	TRBJ2-7	TRBD2	CASSLSGSSYEQYF	TGTGCCAGCAGCCTTAGCGGGAGCTCCTACGAGCAGTACTTC
once	TRBV10-3	TRBJ2-1	TRBD1	CAISEPYRGHYNEQFF	TGTGCCATCAGTGAGCCTTACAGGGGGCATTACAATGAGCAGTTCTTC
.	TRBV9	TRBJ2-2	TRBD2	CASSSQGLAYTGELFF	TGTGCCAGCAGCTCCCAAGGACTAGCTTACACCGGGGAGCTGTTTTTT
.	TRBV14	TRBJ2-5	.	CASSQGESSPFQETQYF	TGTGCCAGCAGCCAAGGGGAATCTAGCCCTTTCCAAGAGACCCAGTACTTC
.	TRBV4-1	TRBJ2-3	.	CASSQIGPGVSTDTQYF	TGCGCCAGCAGCCAAATCGGTCCAGGGGTTAGCACAGATACGCAGTATTTT
.	TRBV9	TRBJ1-1	.	CASSTGWYTEAFF	TGTGCCAGCAGCACAGGGTGGTACACTGAAGCTTTCTTT
.	TRBV7-2	TRBJ1-5	.	CASSHSGPSAGPQHF	TGTGCCAGCAGCCACTCCGGACCTTCGGCGGGACCCCAGCATTTT
.	TRBV7-9	TRBJ2-1	.	CASSHRAASYNEQFF	TGTGCCAGCAGCCACAGGGCTGCCTCCTACAATGAGCAGTTCTTC
.	TRBV4-1	TRBJ1-2	TRBD1	CASSGGQGYGYTF	TGCGCCAGCAGCGGAGGACAGGGATATGGCTACACCTTC
.	TRBV7-9	TRBJ2-1	.	CASSLDSHNEQFF	TGTGCCAGCAGCTTAGACTCACACAATGAGCAGTTCTTC
.	TRBV7-3	TRBJ2-3	.	CASSSLTTDTQYF	TGTGCCAGCAGCTCACTAACGACAGATACGCAGTATTTT
.	TRBV6-6	TRBJ2-2	TRBD2	CASSHPTGTSYTGELFF	TGTGCCAGCAGTCACCCAACCGGGACTAGCTACACCGGGGAGCTGTTTTTT
few	TRBV5-1	TRBJ2-1	.	CASSLRFTPNEQFF	TGCGCCAGCAGCTTGCGGTTTACTCCCAATGAGCAGTTCTTC
few	TRBV11-2	TRBJ2-3	TRBD2	CASSLVSGGADTQYF	TGTGCCAGCAGCTTAGTGTCGGGAGGGGCAGATACGCAGTATTTT
once	TRBV6-5	TRBJ2-7	TRBD2	CASSYSAGGNSYEQYF	TGTGCCAGCAGTTACTCGGCGGGAGGGAACTCCTACGAGCAGTACTTC
.	TRBV28	TRBJ1-2	.	CASRSSGYYGYTF	TGTGCCAGCAGGAGTTCAGGATACTATGGCTACACCTTC
.	TRBV7-3	TRBJ2-6	.	CASSSSGTQGTGANVLTF	TGTGCCAGCAGCTCCTCGGGGACACAGGGAACTGGGGCCAACGTCCTGACTTTC
.	TRBV27	TRBJ2-7	TRBD2	CASSLAGTSGTIGQYF	TGTGCCAGCAGTCTCGCCGGGACTAGCGGGACAATAGGCCAGTACTTC
.	TRBV2	TRBJ2-3	.	CASSGSQTDTQYF	TGTGCCAGCAGTGGAAGCCAAACAGATACGCAGTATTTT